A selection of T cell receptor beta chains follows, all from one sample in a study of blood T cell repertoires in COVID-19. Clones were read by immunoSEQ multiplex PCR, and TCRdb kept only the in-frame ones, dropping some. The profile shows roughly 100,000 clones, roughly 87% of them singletons. The sample taken for sequencing was peripheral blood. The receptors stem from a man aged 50-60 years with active COVID-19. Each CDR3 is given with its conserved first and last residue. The order of the fields is V gene, J gene, clone size, D gene, CDR3 DNA, CDR3 protein. D genes are given only for firm matches. Size is stated for part of the rows, as once, few or many counts, or as a class when the clone is expanded.

v_gene: TRBV19
j_gene: TRBJ2-1
abundance: .
d_gene: .
CDR3nt: TGTGCCAGTAGTATCGGCGGAAGGGGGCAGTTCTTC
CDR3aa: CASSIGGRGQFF

v_gene: TRBV7-2
j_gene: TRBJ1-6
abundance: .
d_gene: .
CDR3nt: TGTGCCAGCAGCTTAGTTGGCTCAGGCACAAATTCACCCCTCCACTTT
CDR3aa: CASSLVGSGTNSPLHF

v_gene: TRBV18
j_gene: TRBJ1-4
abundance: once
d_gene: .
CDR3nt: TGTGCCAGCTCACCCCTCCAGGGTACTAATGAAAAACTGTTTTTT
CDR3aa: CASSPLQGTNEKLFF

v_gene: TRBV9
j_gene: TRBJ1-1
abundance: .
d_gene: .
CDR3nt: TGTGCCAGCACGACGGGGGGTACTGAAGCTTTCTTT
CDR3aa: CASTTGGTEAFF

v_gene: TRBV29-1
j_gene: TRBJ1-1
abundance: .
d_gene: TRBD1
CDR3nt: TGCAGCGTTGTGGGACAGGGGAACACTGAAGCTTTCTTT
CDR3aa: CSVVGQGNTEAFF

v_gene: TRBV5-4
j_gene: TRBJ1-2
abundance: few
d_gene: TRBD1
CDR3nt: TGTGCCAGCGGTAGAGGACAGGGGGAATACTATGGCTACACCTTC
CDR3aa: CASGRGQGEYYGYTF

v_gene: TRBV9
j_gene: TRBJ1-4
abundance: .
d_gene: .
CDR3nt: TGTGCCAGCAGCGCGGGAGGGTGGAATGAAAAACTGTTTTTT
CDR3aa: CASSAGGWNEKLFF

v_gene: TRBV6-4
j_gene: TRBJ1-2
abundance: .
d_gene: TRBD1
CDR3nt: TGTGCCAGCAGTGCTACAGGGGAAGGAGGCTATGGCTACACCTTC
CDR3aa: CASSATGEGGYGYTF

v_gene: TRBV7-9
j_gene: TRBJ1-2
abundance: .
d_gene: TRBD1
CDR3nt: TGTGCCAGCAGCTCTCCCCGGACAGGGGGCGACTATGGCTACACCTTC
CDR3aa: CASSSPRTGGDYGYTF

v_gene: TRBV7-8
j_gene: TRBJ1-4
abundance: .
d_gene: TRBD1
CDR3nt: TGTGCCAGCAGCTTCCCTTTTGGACAGGGTGAATTGGGAGAAAAACTGTTTTTT
CDR3aa: CASSFPFGQGELGEKLFF

v_gene: TRBV4-2
j_gene: TRBJ2-2
abundance: .
d_gene: .
CDR3nt: TGTGCCAGCAGCCAAGATAAGATAGATAGGGGAACGAACACCGGGGAGCTGTTTTTT
CDR3aa: CASSQDKIDRGTNTGELFF

v_gene: TRBV7-9
j_gene: TRBJ2-7
abundance: .
d_gene: .
CDR3nt: TGTGCCAGCAGTAGACAGGAAACCTACGAGCAGTACTTC
CDR3aa: CASSRQETYEQYF

v_gene: TRBV7-8
j_gene: TRBJ2-2
abundance: .
d_gene: TRBD2
CDR3nt: TGTGCCAGCAGCTTCCCCTTGACTAGCGGGGGACACACCGGGGAGCTGTTTTTT
CDR3aa: CASSFPLTSGGHTGELFF

v_gene: TRBV27
j_gene: TRBJ2-5
abundance: once
d_gene: TRBD1
CDR3nt: TGTGCCAGCAGCGGATCGGACAGGGGGCTTACCCAGTACTTC
CDR3aa: CASSGSDRGLTQYF

v_gene: TRBV19
j_gene: TRBJ2-3
abundance: .
d_gene: TRBD2
CDR3nt: TGTGCCAGTAGTATAGTAGGGACTAGCTTCACAGATACGCAGTATTTT
CDR3aa: CASSIVGTSFTDTQYF

v_gene: TRBV5-1
j_gene: TRBJ2-7
abundance: .
d_gene: .
CDR3nt: TGCGCCAGCAGCTTCAGAAACAGGACAGCCAAGTCCTACGAGCAGTACTTC
CDR3aa: CASSFRNRTAKSYEQYF

v_gene: TRBV19
j_gene: TRBJ1-5
abundance: .
d_gene: .
CDR3nt: TGTGCCAGTAGTACGAGCAGGGCCGATAATCAGCCCCAGCATTTT
CDR3aa: CASSTSRADNQPQHF

v_gene: TRBV6-6
j_gene: TRBJ1-1
abundance: few
d_gene: .
CDR3nt: TGTGCCAGCAGTTTCAGGGTGAACACTGAAGCTTTCTTT
CDR3aa: CASSFRVNTEAFF

v_gene: TRBV6-4
j_gene: TRBJ2-1
abundance: .
d_gene: TRBD1
CDR3nt: TGTGCCAGCAGCCCCGAGGGTCAGGGGGCCGGTGAGCAGTTCTTC
CDR3aa: CASSPEGQGAGEQFF

v_gene: TRBV30
j_gene: TRBJ2-7
abundance: .
d_gene: TRBD2
CDR3nt: TGTGCCTGGAGTGTACCTCTAGCGGGGATATACGAGCAGTACTTC
CDR3aa: CAWSVPLAGIYEQYF

v_gene: TRBV18
j_gene: TRBJ1-2
abundance: .
d_gene: .
CDR3nt: TGTGCCAGCTCACCGGGGACTGGCTATGGCTACACCTTC
CDR3aa: CASSPGTGYGYTF

v_gene: TRBV7-9
j_gene: TRBJ1-2
abundance: .
d_gene: TRBD1
CDR3nt: TGTGCCAGCAGCCCGACAGGGGATGGCTACACCTTC
CDR3aa: CASSPTGDGYTF

v_gene: TRBV7-2
j_gene: TRBJ2-2
abundance: .
d_gene: TRBD2
CDR3nt: TGTGCCAGCCCCCCTCCGGGACTAGCGATCGGGGAGCTGTTTTTT
CDR3aa: CASPPPGLAIGELFF

v_gene: TRBV4-2
j_gene: TRBJ2-5
abundance: .
d_gene: .
CDR3nt: TGTGCCAGCAGCCAAGGCAACGGGGGGCCCGGGCAAGAGACCCAGTACTTC
CDR3aa: CASSQGNGGPGQETQYF

v_gene: TRBV5-1
j_gene: TRBJ1-2
abundance: .
d_gene: .
CDR3nt: TGCGCCAGCAGCTCCGACAGGCAAAGTAACTATGGCTACACCTTC
CDR3aa: CASSSDRQSNYGYTF

v_gene: TRBV5-1
j_gene: TRBJ1-1
abundance: once
d_gene: .
CDR3nt: TGCGCCAGCAGCCGGGGGTTGAACACTGAAGCTTTCTTT
CDR3aa: CASSRGLNTEAFF

v_gene: TRBV15
j_gene: TRBJ1-1
abundance: .
d_gene: TRBD1
CDR3nt: TGTGCCACCAGCAGAGACCCAGGGGGGCGAATCACTGAAGCTTTCTTT
CDR3aa: CATSRDPGGRITEAFF

v_gene: TRBV7-2
j_gene: TRBJ2-5
abundance: .
d_gene: TRBD1
CDR3nt: TGTGCCAGCAGCTCTATGTGGGACAGGGGGCTGGAGACCCAGTACTTC
CDR3aa: CASSSMWDRGLETQYF

v_gene: TRBV5-1
j_gene: TRBJ2-7
abundance: .
d_gene: TRBD1
CDR3nt: TGCGCCAGCAGCTCCTCACGACAGGGGGATAGCTACGAGCAGTACTTC
CDR3aa: CASSSSRQGDSYEQYF

v_gene: TRBV7-8
j_gene: TRBJ2-2
abundance: .
d_gene: TRBD1
CDR3nt: TGTGCCAGCAGTTGGGACAGGACGAACACCGGGGAGCTGTTTTTT
CDR3aa: CASSWDRTNTGELFF

v_gene: TRBV3-1/TRBV3-2
j_gene: TRBJ1-2
abundance: .
d_gene: .
CDR3nt: TGTGCCAGCAGCCACGTCCAGGGGAGGGATGGCTACACCTTC
CDR3aa: CASSHVQGRDGYTF

v_gene: TRBV6-6
j_gene: TRBJ2-5
abundance: .
d_gene: .
CDR3nt: TGTGCCAGCAGTTTAGGACTGGAAGAGACCCAGTACTTC
CDR3aa: CASSLGLEETQYF

v_gene: TRBV3-1/TRBV3-2
j_gene: TRBJ1-4
abundance: .
d_gene: .
CDR3nt: TGTGCCAGCAGCCAAGACAGAAAGGAAAAACTGTTTTTT
CDR3aa: CASSQDRKEKLFF

v_gene: TRBV29-1
j_gene: TRBJ1-2
abundance: .
d_gene: .
CDR3nt: TGCAGTACCCCGGGGGGGGCGGGTGGCTACACCTTC
CDR3aa: CSTPGGAGGYTF

v_gene: TRBV7-2
j_gene: TRBJ1-2
abundance: few
d_gene: .
CDR3nt: TGTGCCAGCAGCCTTCAAATACAGTCTAACTATGGCTACACCTTC
CDR3aa: CASSLQIQSNYGYTF

v_gene: TRBV5-1
j_gene: TRBJ2-5
abundance: .
d_gene: .
CDR3nt: TGCGCCAGCAGCCGAGCAGAACGGGGGATCCAAGAGACCCAGTACTTC
CDR3aa: CASSRAERGIQETQYF

v_gene: TRBV24-1
j_gene: TRBJ2-2
abundance: once
d_gene: TRBD1
CDR3nt: TGTGCCACCACCCCAGAGAGACAGGGGTCAACCGGGGAGCTGTTTTTT
CDR3aa: CATTPERQGSTGELFF

v_gene: TRBV25-1
j_gene: TRBJ1-6
abundance: .
d_gene: .
CDR3nt: TGTGCCAGCACCGGATCCCTTAGGGGGGGGCTAAATTCACCCCTCCACTTT
CDR3aa: CASTGSLRGGLNSPLHF

v_gene: TRBV5-1
j_gene: TRBJ2-7
abundance: .
d_gene: .
CDR3nt: TGCGCCAGCAGCCCCGACTCGGGATCCTACGAGCAGTACTTC
CDR3aa: CASSPDSGSYEQYF

v_gene: TRBV12-3/TRBV12-4
j_gene: TRBJ1-2
abundance: .
d_gene: .
CDR3nt: TGTGCCAGCAGCTTCACAGGGTACTATGGCTACACCTTC
CDR3aa: CASSFTGYYGYTF

v_gene: TRBV5-6
j_gene: TRBJ1-5
abundance: few
d_gene: TRBD1
CDR3nt: TGTGCCAGCAGCTTACGGACAGGTCACCCCCAGCATTTT
CDR3aa: CASSLRTGHPQHF

v_gene: TRBV5-4
j_gene: TRBJ2-7
abundance: .
d_gene: .
CDR3nt: TGTGCCAGCAGCTCACAGGGGGGGGTCGCCTACGAGCAGTACTTC
CDR3aa: CASSSQGGVAYEQYF

v_gene: TRBV12-3/TRBV12-4
j_gene: TRBJ1-5
abundance: .
d_gene: TRBD1
CDR3nt: TGTGCCAGCAGAACAGGGGTTTATCAGCCCCAGCATTTT
CDR3aa: CASRTGVYQPQHF

v_gene: TRBV5-1
j_gene: TRBJ1-2
abundance: .
d_gene: .
CDR3nt: TGCGCCAGCAGCTTGGGTGATTTGAGTGGCTACACCTTC
CDR3aa: CASSLGDLSGYTF